The T cell receptor beta chain under discussion was sequenced for a study of HIV-infected patients and healthy controls. General study results and limits: HIV+ repertoires were severely depleted of MAIT alpha-chain CDR3s, unlike healthy controls. CDR3 sharing between individuals was lower in HIV-infected patients than in healthy controls.

The repertoire came from unfractionated whole blood and reflected all unsorted peripheral T cells. Peripheral blood, roughly 2.3 ml, was drawn for RNA extraction. By sample fraction, this clonotype is medium-sized (0.01 to 0.1%). Its target is unknown. About 500 ng RNA was reverse transcribed with alpha and beta constant-region primers. Separate chain-specific third strand synthesis with multiplexing indices produced the alpha and beta libraries. After a brief PCR adding P5, P7 and a second index, approximately 23 amplification cycles followed. TCRdb analysed the 5' RACE reads with MiXCR anew, one entry per CDR3 protein. The table has 15,000 to 20,000 distinct CDR3 sequences, around 9.1% seen once. CDR1 and CDR2 (germline): MDHEN, SYDVKM. V shed 3 bases and J shed 4 bases, with 11 bases lying between them. The CDR3 totals 14 residues.

Sample: blood. J is TRBJ2-3 and V is TRBV28; the D gene could be TRBD1 or TRBD2 (6 bases each). The receptor was isolated from an adult in good health. For the CDR3, the DNA is TGTGCCAGCAGTTTGGGGGGCAGGTCAGATACGCAGTATTTT. Amino acid sequence: CASSLGGRSDTQYF.